This T cell receptor (beta chain) emerged from a study of patients and donors after allogeneic stem cell transplantation. Each CDR3 protein is one row after TCRdb ran MiXCR on the RT-PCR reads. The top ten hold approximately 5.9% of the sample, which has about 960,000 distinct CDR3 sequences, roughly 18% seen once. The CDR3 has 14 amino acids. From germline, CDR1 is SNHLY and CDR2 FYNNEI. Trimming removed 4 bases at V and 4 bases at J, with 13 bases between. Sequenced: blood, either unsorted or a sorted T cell fraction (not recorded which). The TCR was taken from a human donor who was either an allogeneic HSCT recipient or a stem cell or donor lymphocyte infusion donor (not recorded which). It is not recorded whose cells these are; they may come from a transplant donor. This chain connects TRBV2 to TRBJ1-2; TRBD1 might be the D (6 bases). This CDR3 reads CASSVSGAGYGYTF. CDR3 bases: TGTGCCAGCAGTGTTTCAGGGGCAGGCTATGGCTACACCTTC.